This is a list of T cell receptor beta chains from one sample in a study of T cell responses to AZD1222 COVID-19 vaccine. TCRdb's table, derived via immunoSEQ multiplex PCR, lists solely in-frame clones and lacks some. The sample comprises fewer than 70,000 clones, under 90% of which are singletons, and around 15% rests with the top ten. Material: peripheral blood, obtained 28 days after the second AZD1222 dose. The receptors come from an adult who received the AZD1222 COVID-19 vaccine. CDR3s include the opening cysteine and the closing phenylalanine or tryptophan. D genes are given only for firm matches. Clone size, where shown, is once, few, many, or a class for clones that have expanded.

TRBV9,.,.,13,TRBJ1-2,TGTGCCAGCAGCGTAGCTACGACGGGGGGCTACACCTTC,CASSVATTGGYTF
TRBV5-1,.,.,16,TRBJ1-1,TGCGCCAGCAGCCTGCAGGGAGGGATAGGGTACACTGAAGCTTTCTTT,CASSLQGGIGYTEAFF
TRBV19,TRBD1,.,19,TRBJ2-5,TGTGCCAGTAGTTCCGGTGTGTCCCAGACAGGGGGGTACCAAGAGACCCAGTACTTC,CASSSGVSQTGGYQETQYF
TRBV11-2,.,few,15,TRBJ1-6,TGTGCCAGCAGCTTAGGCGGCAGGTCTAATTCACCCCTCCACTTT,CASSLGGRSNSPLHF
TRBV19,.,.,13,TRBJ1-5,TGTGCCAGTAGTATTACAAACAATCAGCCCCAGCATTTT,CASSITNNQPQHF
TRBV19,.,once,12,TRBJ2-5,TGTGCCAGTAGTATAGATCGAGAGACCCAGTACTTC,CASSIDRETQYF
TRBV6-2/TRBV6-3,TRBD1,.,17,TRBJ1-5,TGTGCCAGCAGTTACTCGACCGGGACAGGGAACAATCAGCCCCAGCATTTT,CASSYSTGTGNNQPQHF
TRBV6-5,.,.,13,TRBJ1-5,TGTGCCAGCAGTTACTATAGCAATCAGCCCCAGCATTTT,CASSYYSNQPQHF
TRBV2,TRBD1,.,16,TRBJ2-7,TGTGCCAGCAGCGCTAGACCGGGACAGAGCTCCTACGAGCAGTACTTC,CASSARPGQSSYEQYF
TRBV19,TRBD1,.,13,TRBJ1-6,TGTGCCAGTAGGCAAACAGGGGATTCACCCCTCCACTTT,CASRQTGDSPLHF
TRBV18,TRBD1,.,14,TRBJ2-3,TGTGCCAGCTCACTGTTACAGGGGGCAGATACGCAGTATTTT,CASSLLQGADTQYF
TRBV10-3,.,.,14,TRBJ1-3,TGTGCCATCAGTGACAGGGGAGGCGGAAACACCATATATTTT,CAISDRGGGNTIYF
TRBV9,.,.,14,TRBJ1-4,TGTGCCAGCAGCGGCGGGGGGCCTGGTGAAAAACTGTTTTTT,CASSGGGPGEKLFF
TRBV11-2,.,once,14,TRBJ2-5,TGTGCCAGCAGCTCCGGCCCCCTGCCTGGGACCCAGTACTTC,CASSSGPLPGTQYF
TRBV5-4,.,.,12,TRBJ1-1,TGTGCCAGCAGCCAGCAGGGTACTGAAGCTTTCTTT,CASSQQGTEAFF
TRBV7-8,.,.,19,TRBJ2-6,TGTGCCAGCAGCTCACGGGCAGGATTACGGGGCTCTGGGGCCAACGTCCTGACTTTC,CASSSRAGLRGSGANVLTF
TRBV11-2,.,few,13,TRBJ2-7,TGTGCCAGCAGCTTACGAGAGACCTACGAGCAGTACTTC,CASSLRETYEQYF
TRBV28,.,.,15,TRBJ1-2,TGTGCCAGCAGTTCCCCGGGGGCGACTAACTATGGCTACACCTTC,CASSSPGATNYGYTF
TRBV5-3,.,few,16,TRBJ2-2,TGTGCCAGAAGCTTGGCATACAGGACCGACACCGGGGAGCTGTTTTTT,CARSLAYRTDTGELFF
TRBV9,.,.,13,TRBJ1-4,TGTGCCAGCAGCGTAGGTCTGAAGGAAAAACTGTTTTTT,CASSVGLKEKLFF
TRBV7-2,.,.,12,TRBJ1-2,TGTGCCAGCAGCACTGGACAGTATGGCTACACCTTC,CASSTGQYGYTF
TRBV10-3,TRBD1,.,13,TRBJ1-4,TGTGCCACAAGGGACAGGGGGGATGAAAAACTGTTTTTT,CATRDRGDEKLFF
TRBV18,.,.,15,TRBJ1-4,TGTGCCAGCTCACTATCGGGCGGACTGAGCGAAAAACTGTTTTTT,CASSLSGGLSEKLFF
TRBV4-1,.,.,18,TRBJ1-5,TGCGCCAGCAGCCCACGTCCCATCGGGACTGGCAGCAATCAGCCCCAGCATTTT,CASSPRPIGTGSNQPQHF
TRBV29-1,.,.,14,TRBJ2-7,TGCAGCGTTGGTGGGGACTCCTCCTCCTACGAGCAGTACTTC,CSVGGDSSSYEQYF
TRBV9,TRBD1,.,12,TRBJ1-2,TGTGCCAGCAGCGGCGGGACAGGCCCCTACACCTTC,CASSGGTGPYTF
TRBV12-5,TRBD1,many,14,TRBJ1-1,TGTGCTAGTGGGGACCAGGGGGCCCGCACTGAAGCTTTCTTT,CASGDQGARTEAFF
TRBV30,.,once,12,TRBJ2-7,TGTGCCTGGAGTATGGACGGGCTCGAGCAGTACTTC,CAWSMDGLEQYF
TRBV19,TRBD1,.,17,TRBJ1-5,TGTGCCAGTAGTATAGGAGGACAGGTCGTCAGGCTTCAGCCCCAGCATTTT,CASSIGGQVVRLQPQHF
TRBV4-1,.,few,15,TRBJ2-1,TGCGCCAGCAGCCCCCCTGGGGCAGGGGGGAATGAGCAGTTCTTC,CASSPPGAGGNEQFF
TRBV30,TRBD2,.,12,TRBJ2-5,TGTGCCTGGACGACTAGCGGGGGTTCCCAGTACTTC,CAWTTSGGSQYF
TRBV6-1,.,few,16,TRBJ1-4,TGTGCCAGCAGTGAAATCATGGGGGGGGCTAATGAAAAACTGTTTTTT,CASSEIMGGANEKLFF
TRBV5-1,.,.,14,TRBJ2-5,TGCGCCAGCAGCTTATCGAGAGGGCAAGAGACCCAGTACTTC,CASSLSRGQETQYF